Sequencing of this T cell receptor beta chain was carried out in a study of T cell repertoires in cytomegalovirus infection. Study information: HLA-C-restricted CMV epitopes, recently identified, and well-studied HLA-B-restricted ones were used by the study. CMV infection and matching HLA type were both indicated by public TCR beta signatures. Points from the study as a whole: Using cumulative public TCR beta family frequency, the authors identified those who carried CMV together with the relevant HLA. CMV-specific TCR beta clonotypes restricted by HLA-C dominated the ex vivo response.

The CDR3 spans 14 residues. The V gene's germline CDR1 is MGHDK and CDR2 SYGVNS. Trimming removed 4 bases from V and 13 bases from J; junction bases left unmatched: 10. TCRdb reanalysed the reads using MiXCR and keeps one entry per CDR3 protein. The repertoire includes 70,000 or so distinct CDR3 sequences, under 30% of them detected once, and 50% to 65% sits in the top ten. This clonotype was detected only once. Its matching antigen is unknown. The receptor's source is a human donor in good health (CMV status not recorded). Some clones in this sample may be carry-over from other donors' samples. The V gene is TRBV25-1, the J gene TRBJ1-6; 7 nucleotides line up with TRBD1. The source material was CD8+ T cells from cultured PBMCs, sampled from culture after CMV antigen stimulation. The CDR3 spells CASSAGTVNFPLHF. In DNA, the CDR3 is TGTGCCAGCAGTGCCGGGACAGTTAATTTTCCCCTCCACTTT.